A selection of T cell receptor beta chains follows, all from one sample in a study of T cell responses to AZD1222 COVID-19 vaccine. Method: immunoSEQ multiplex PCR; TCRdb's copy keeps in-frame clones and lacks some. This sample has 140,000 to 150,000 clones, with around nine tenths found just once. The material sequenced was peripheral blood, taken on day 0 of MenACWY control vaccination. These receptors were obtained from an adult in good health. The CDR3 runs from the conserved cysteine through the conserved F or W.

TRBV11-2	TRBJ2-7	CASSLDGQGAYEQYF
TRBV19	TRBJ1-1	CASTPLTERGGITEAFF
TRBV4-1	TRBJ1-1	CASSRRGNTEAFF
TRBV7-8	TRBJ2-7	CASSRKPWTESSYEQYF
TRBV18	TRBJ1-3	CASSPQADSGNTIYF
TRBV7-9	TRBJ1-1	CASSHRAGNTEAFF
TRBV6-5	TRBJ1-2	CASSYSSGAGRGYTF
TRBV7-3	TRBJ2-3	CASSRGLASTDTQYF
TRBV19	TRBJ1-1	CASSFTGTGYTEAFF
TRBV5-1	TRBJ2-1	CASSLGGEQFF
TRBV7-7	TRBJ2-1	CASSLSQGNEQFF
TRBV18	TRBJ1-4	CASSPPGQSNEKLFF
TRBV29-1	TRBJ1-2	CSVEDVGRGFYGYTF
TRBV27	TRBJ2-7	CASSTKAYEQYF
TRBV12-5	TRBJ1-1	CASALQGGGTEAFF
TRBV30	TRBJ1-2	CAWSWGRGGNGYTF
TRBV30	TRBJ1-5	CAWSGQINQPQHF
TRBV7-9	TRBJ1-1	CASSADPNTEAFF
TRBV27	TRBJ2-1	CASSIIGTSGTLYNEQFF
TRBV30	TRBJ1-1	CAWGRALSEAFF
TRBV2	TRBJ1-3	CASSQTSTGGNTIYF
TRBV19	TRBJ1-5	CATRGWSNQPQHF
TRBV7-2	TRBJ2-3	CASSPRLAGDLDTQYF
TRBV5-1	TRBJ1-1	CASSLSAGMNTEAFF
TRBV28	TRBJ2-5	CASKGRETQYF
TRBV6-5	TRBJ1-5	CASSPDRVNQPQHF
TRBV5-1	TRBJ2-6	CASKGVPGANVLTF
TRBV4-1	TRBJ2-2	CASSPSDRGPAGELFF
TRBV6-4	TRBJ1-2	CASSDSWKGANYGYTF
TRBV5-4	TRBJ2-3	CASSSMGGSTDTQYF
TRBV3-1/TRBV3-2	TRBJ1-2	CASSQDYGYTF
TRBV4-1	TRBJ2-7	CASSQGTGEVEQYF
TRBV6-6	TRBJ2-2	CASSWPGTSGGRQTNTGELFF
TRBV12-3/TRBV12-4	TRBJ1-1	CASRGTGGDAFF
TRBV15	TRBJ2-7	CATSRERGTYEQYF
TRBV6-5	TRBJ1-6	CASSYTEGLDSPLHF
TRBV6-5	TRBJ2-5	CASRRQGATQYF
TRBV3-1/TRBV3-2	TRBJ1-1	CASSQGPEAFF
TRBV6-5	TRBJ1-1	CATGRGNTEAFF
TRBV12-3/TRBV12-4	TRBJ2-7	CASTWDRPTEQYF
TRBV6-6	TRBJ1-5	CASSYGSGSNQPQHF
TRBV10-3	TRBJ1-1	CATKGDLNTEAFF
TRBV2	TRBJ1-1	CASSGILLPAPEAFF
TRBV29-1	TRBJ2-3	CSVDGSTDTQYF
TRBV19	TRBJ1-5	CASSPSGVIMGQPQHF
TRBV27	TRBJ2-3	CASSLLPSHTQYF
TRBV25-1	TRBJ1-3	CASSAPRSNTIYF
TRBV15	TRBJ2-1	CATSRVGGGTLSSYNEQFF
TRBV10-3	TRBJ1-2	CAISVSGSDGYTF
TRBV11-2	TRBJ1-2	CASSFRSGGQNAYGYTF